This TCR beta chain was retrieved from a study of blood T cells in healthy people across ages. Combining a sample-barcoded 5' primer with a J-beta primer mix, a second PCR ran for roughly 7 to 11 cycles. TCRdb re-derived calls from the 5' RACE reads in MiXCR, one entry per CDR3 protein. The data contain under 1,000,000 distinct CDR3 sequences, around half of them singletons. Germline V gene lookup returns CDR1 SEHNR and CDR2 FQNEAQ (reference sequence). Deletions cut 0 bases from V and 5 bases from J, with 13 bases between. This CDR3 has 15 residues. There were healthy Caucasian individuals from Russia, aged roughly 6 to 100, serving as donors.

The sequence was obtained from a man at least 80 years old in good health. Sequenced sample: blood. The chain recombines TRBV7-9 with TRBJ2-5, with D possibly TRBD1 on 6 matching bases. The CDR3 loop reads CASSLATGGTETQYF. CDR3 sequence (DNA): TGTGCCAGCAGCTTAGCGACAGGTGGGACGGAGACCCAGTACTTC.